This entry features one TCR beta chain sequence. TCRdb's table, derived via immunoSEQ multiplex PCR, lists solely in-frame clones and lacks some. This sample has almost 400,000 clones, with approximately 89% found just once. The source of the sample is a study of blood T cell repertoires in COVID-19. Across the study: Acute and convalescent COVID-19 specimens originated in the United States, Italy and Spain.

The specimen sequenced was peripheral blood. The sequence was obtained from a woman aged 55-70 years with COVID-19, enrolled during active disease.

Here the CDR3 reads CASGLDNEQFF. DNA of the CDR3: TGCGCCAGCGGACTAGACAATGAGCAGTTCTTC. The chain joins TRBV10-2 to TRBJ2-1; 7 bases align to TRBD2. Germline V gene lookup returns CDR1 WSHSY and CDR2 SAAADI. The CDR3 covers 11 residues. V was pared by 8 bases and J by 5 bases, with 0 bases of the junction left unmatched.